This TCR beta chain was obtained from a study of human T cells and chemical hapten exposure. The time point here: patch test 1, 2 weeks after DPC sensitization. The treatment here: therapeutic diphenylcyclopropenone sensitization with weekly scalp DPC. General study results and limits: Expanded TCRs created a significantly greater count of big CDR3 similarity clusters than controls did. Sensitizing with DPC caused no change in TCRs above 1 in 1000 frequency.

This clonotype was observed many times. Its matching antigen is unknown. Each CDR3 protein is one row after TCRdb ran MiXCR on the RACE reads. The table has 380,000 or so distinct CDR3 sequences, 4.8% seen once. The TCR was taken from a woman aged 45-65 years with alopecia areata. Some clones in this sample may be carry-over from other donors' samples. The specimen was whole blood, collected in connection with sensitization to the hapten diphenylcyclopropenone (DPC).

For the CDR3, the DNA is TGTGCCAGCAGCTCGACGGGACAGTTAGGGGAGCAGTACTTC. Its translation is CASSSTGQLGEQYF. V and J are TRBV7-2 and TRBJ2-7, with 7 bases matching TRBD1. CDR1 is SGHTA and CDR2 is FQGNSA in the germline V gene. This CDR3 is built from 14 residues. J lost 7 bases, V lost 4 bases, and 10 bases had no gene match.